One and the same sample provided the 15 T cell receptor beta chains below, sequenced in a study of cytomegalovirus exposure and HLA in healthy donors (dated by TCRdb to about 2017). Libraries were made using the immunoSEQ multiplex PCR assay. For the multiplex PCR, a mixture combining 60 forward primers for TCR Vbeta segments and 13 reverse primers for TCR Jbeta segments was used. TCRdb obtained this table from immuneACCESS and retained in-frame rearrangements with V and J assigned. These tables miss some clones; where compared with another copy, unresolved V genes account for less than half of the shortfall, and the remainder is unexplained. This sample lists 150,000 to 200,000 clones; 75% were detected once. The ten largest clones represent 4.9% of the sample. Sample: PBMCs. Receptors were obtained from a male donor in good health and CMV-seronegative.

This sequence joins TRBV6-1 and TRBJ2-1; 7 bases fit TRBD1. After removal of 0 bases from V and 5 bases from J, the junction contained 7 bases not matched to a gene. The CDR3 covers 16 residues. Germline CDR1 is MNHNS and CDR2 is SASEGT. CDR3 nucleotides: TGTGCCAGCAGTGAAGCCAGCGTCGACAGGGACAATGAGCAGTTCTTC. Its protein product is CASSEASVDRDNEQFF.

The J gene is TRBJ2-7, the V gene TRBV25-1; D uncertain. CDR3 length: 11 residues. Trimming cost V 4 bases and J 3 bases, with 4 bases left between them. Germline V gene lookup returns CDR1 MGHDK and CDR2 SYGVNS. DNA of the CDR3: TGTGCCAGCAGTGCCTACTACGAGCAGTACTTC. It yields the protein CASSAYYEQYF.

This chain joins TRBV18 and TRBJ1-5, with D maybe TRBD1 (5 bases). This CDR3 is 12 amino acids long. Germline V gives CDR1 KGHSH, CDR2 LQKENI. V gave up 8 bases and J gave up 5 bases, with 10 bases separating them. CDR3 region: CASGDSHQPQHF. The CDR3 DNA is TGTGCCAGCGGGGACTCACATCAGCCCCAGCATTTT.

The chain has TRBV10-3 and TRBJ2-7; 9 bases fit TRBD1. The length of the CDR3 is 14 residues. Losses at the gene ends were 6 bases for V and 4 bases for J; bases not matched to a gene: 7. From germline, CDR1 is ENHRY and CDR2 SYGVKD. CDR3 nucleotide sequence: TGTGCCATCAGGGATACGACAGGGGGGTACGAGCAGTACTTC. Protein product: CAIRDTTGGYEQYF.

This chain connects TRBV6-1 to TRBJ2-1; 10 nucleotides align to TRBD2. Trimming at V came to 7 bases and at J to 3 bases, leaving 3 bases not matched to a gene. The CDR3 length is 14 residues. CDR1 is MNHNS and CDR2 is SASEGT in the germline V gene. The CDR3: CASTGLADYNEQFF. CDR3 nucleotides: TGTGCCAGCACCGGACTAGCGGACTACAATGAGCAGTTCTTC.

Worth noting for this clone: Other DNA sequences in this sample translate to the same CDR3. CDR3 nucleotide sequence: TGTGCCAGCAGCACGACAGGGGGCTATGGCTACACCTTC. This gives the protein CASSTTGGYGYTF. The rearrangement uses TRBV7-3 and TRBJ1-2; 9 nucleotides line up with TRBD1. The V gene's germline CDR1 is SGHTA and CDR2 FQGTGA. The CDR3 covers 13 residues. The V gene end was trimmed by 5 bases and the J gene end by 4 bases; junction bases not matched to a gene: 2.

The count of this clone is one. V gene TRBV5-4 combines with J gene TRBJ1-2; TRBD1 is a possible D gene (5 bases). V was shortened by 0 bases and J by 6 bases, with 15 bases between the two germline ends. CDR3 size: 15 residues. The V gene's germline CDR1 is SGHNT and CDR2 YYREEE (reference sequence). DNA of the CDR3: TGTGCCAGCAGCTTGGATCGGGGCGCGGGGGATGGCTACACCTTC. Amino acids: CASSLDRGAGDGYTF.

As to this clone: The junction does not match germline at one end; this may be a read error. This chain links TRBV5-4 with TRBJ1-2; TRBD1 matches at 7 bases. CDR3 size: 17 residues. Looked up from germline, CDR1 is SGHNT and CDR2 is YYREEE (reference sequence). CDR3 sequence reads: CAGSLGGQQGLNYGYTF. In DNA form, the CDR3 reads TGTGCCGGCAGCTTGGGGGGGCAACAGGGGCTTAACTATGGCTACACCTTC.

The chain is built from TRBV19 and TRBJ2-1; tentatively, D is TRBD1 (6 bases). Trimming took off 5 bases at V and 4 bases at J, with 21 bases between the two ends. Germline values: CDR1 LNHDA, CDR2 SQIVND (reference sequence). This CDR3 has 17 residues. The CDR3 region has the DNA TGTGCCAGTAGTCCCCCCCCGGACAGCGAGCCTTACAATGAGCAGTTCTTC. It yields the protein CASSPPPDSEPYNEQFF.

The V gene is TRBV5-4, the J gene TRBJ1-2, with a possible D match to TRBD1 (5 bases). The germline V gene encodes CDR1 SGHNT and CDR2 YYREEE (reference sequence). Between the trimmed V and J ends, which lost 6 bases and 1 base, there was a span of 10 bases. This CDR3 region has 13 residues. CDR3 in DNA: TGTGCCAGCACCGTCGACAGTAACTATGGCTACACCTTC. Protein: CASTVDSNYGYTF.

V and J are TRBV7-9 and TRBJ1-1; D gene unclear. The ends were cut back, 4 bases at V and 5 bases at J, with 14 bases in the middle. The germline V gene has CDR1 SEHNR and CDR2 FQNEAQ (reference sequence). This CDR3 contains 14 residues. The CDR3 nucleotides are TGTGCCAGCAGCTCCCAAACGTCTAATACTGAAGCTTTCTTT. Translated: CASSSQTSNTEAFF. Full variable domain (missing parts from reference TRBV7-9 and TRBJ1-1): DTGVSQNPRHKITKRGQNVTFRCDPISEHNRLYWYRQTLGQGPEFLTYFQNEAQLEKSRLLSDRFSAERPKGSFSTLEIQRTEQGDSAMYLCASSSQTSNTEAFFGQGTRLTVV.

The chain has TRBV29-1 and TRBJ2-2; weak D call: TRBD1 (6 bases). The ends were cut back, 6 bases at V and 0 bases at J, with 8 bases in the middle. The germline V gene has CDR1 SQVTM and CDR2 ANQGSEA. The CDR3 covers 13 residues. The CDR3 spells CSVWTANTGELFF. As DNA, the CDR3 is TGCAGCGTCTGGACAGCGAACACCGGGGAGCTGTTTTTT.

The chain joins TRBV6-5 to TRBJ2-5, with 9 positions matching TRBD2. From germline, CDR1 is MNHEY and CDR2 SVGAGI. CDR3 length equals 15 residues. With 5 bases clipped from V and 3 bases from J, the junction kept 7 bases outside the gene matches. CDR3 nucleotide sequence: TGTGCCAGCAGTCCAAGCGGGGGGAGGGAAGAGACCCAGTACTTC. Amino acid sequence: CASSPSGGREETQYF.

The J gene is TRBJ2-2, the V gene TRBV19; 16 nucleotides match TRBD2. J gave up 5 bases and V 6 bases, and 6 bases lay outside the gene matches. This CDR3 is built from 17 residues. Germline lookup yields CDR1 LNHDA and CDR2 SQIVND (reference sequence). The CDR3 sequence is CASRPGLAGGTTGELFF. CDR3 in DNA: TGTGCCAGTAGACCGGGACTAGCGGGGGGGACGACCGGGGAGCTGTTTTTT. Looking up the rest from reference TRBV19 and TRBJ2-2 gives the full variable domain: DGGITQSPKYLFRKEGQNVTLSCEQNLNHDAMYWYRQDPGQGLRLIYYSQIVNDFQKGDIAEGYSVSREKKESFPLTVTSAQKNPTAFYLCASRPGLAGGTTGELFFGEGSRLTVL.

The CDR3 bases are TGTGCCAGCGGACTCACCGGTGGAGTATCCTACGAGCAGTACTTC. This translates into CASGLTGGVSYEQYF. The chain recombines TRBV27 with TRBJ2-7; tentative D call: TRBD2 (5 bases). The V gene's germline CDR1 is MNHEY and CDR2 SMNVEV (reference sequence). The V gene lost 8 bases and the J gene lost 1 base, with 18 bases spanning the gap. The CDR3 has 15 amino acids.